Listed below are T cell receptor beta chains from one sample, sequenced in a study of T-cell reconstitution after alpha-beta-depleted transplantation in children. A single record per CDR3 protein comes from TCRdb applying MiXCR to the PCR reads. The table records about 110,000 distinct CDR3 sequences, about a tenth of them present only once. The sample in question was PBMCs from the stem cell graft donor, obtained from the stem cell graft. The receptors were sampled from a human donor who donated a stem cell graft to a child with acute lymphoblastic leukemia. Each CDR3 is given with its conserved first and last residue. A D gene is named only where the DNA matches it firmly. Clone sizes are given selectively: once, few, many, or a class where the clone is expanded.

TRBJ2-7,TRBV20-1,TRBD2,many,TGCAGTGTCACCCCCGGGACTAGCGGGAGGGCCGCCGAGCAGTACTTC,CSVTPGTSGRAAEQYF
TRBJ2-1,TRBV4-3,-,-,TGCGCCAGCAGCCAAGATCGACAGTACAATGAGCAGTTCTTC,CASSQDRQYNEQFF
TRBJ1-3,TRBV3-1,-,many,TGTGCCAGCAGCCCCTTCCCTGGGAGGAACTCTGGAAACACCATATATTTT,CASSPFPGRNSGNTIYF
TRBJ1-2,TRBV6-5,-,many,TGTGCCAGCCGCCGGCGACAGGATGGCTACACCTTC,CASRRRQDGYTF
TRBJ2-2,TRBV9,-,many,TGTGCCAGCAGGCCAGGGGATTGGGGGAACACCGGGGAGCTGTTTTTT,CASRPGDWGNTGELFF
TRBJ2-3,TRBV6-5,TRBD1,many,TGTGCCAGCAGTTACAATTTAGACAAGGGGACAGCAAGCACAGATACGCAGTATTTT,CASSYNLDKGTASTDTQYF
TRBJ1-6,TRBV5-1,-,many,TGCGCCAGCAGCTTGGAACGGCCGAGCTCCTATAATTCACCCCTCCACTTT,CASSLERPSSYNSPLHF
TRBJ1-4,TRBV12-3/TRBV12-4,-,many,TGTGCCAGCAGTTTAGCGGGAGGCCGGGGAGAAAAACTGTTTTTT,CASSLAGGRGEKLFF
TRBJ2-5,TRBV20-1,-,many,TGCAGTGCTAGAGGCACGGCTCAAGAGACCCAGTACTTC,CSARGTAQETQYF
TRBJ2-7,TRBV30,-,-,TGTGCCTGGAGTGTTGGGCTAGCCTCGACCGAGCAGTACTTC,CAWSVGLASTEQYF
TRBJ2-5,TRBV15,TRBD1,many,TGTGCCACCGACAGGGCCCTCCGGACTGGGGAGACCCAGTACTTC,CATDRALRTGETQYF
TRBJ2-7,TRBV28,TRBD2,many,TGTGCCAGCAGTCCCGGGGGGGAGGTGTCGTACGAGCAGTACTTC,CASSPGGEVSYEQYF
TRBJ2-1,TRBV11-3,TRBD2,-,TGTGCCAGCAGCTTAAGGTTAGCGGGACTCAATGAGCAGTTCTTC,CASSLRLAGLNEQFF
TRBJ1-1,TRBV7-2,-,many,TGTGCCAGCAGCTACGGACGGGCGAACACTGAAGCTTTCTTT,CASSYGRANTEAFF
TRBJ2-1,TRBV7-3,-,many,TGTGCCAGCAGCCGGGGGCTAGGTGCCTACAATGAGCAGTTCTTC,CASSRGLGAYNEQFF
TRBJ2-2,TRBV6-1,TRBD2,many,TGTGCCAGCAGGGAGGGCGGGAGGCGTACCGGGGAGCTGTTTTTT,CASREGGRRTGELFF
TRBJ2-5,TRBV6-1,TRBD2,many,TGTGCCAGCAGTGAATCCGTAGGAACGGGGGGGCGCCGAGAGACCCAGTACTTC,CASSESVGTGGRRETQYF
TRBJ1-5,TRBV16,-,many,TGTGCCAGCAGCCAATCGAGAGGGAGCAATCAGCCCCAGCATTTT,CASSQSRGSNQPQHF
TRBJ1-2,TRBV20-1,TRBD1,many,TGCAGTGCTATTGACCCGGGACAGGGGGCGCAGGGCTACACCTTC,CSAIDPGQGAQGYTF
TRBJ2-5,TRBV25-1,-,many,TGTGCCAGCAGTGATCCGAGGACTACCCAAGAGACCCAGTACTTC,CASSDPRTTQETQYF
TRBJ2-5,TRBV29-1,TRBD1,many,TGCAGCGTCTCGACAGGGAAGAAGACCCAGTACTTC,CSVSTGKKTQYF
TRBJ1-1,TRBV18,TRBD1,many,TGTGCCAGCTCACGGGACAGATCTTGGACCACTGAAGCTTTCTTT,CASSRDRSWTTEAFF